This is a list of T cell receptor beta chains from one sample in a study of metastatic and nonmetastatic thyroid tumors. Via MiXCR, TCRdb re-called the PCR reads. The repertoire holds about 6,000 clones, with roughly 31% as singletons. Sequencing input: adjacent normal tissue. Receptors originate from a female donor with papillary thyroid cancer or a benign thyroid nodule (not recorded which). Some clones in this sample may be carry-over from other donors' samples. Each CDR3 is given with its conserved first and last residue. A D gene is named only where the DNA matches it firmly. Clone size is given for some rows only: seen once, a few or many times, or a class if the clone is expanded.

>TRBJ2-7|TRBD1|TRBV20-1|NA
TGCAGTGCTAGAGATCTCGACAGGGGAAGGTTCTACGAGCAGTACTTC
CSARDLDRGRFYEQYF
>TRBJ1-3|TRBD1|TRBV30|medium-sized
TGTGCCTGGACAGGGGGAGATGGAAACACCATATATTTT
CAWTGGDGNTIYF
>TRBJ2-7|TRBD1|TRBV6-1|NA
TGTGCCAGCAGTGAAGCTCGCCTTGGACAGGTTCCTCACGAGCAGTACTTC
CASSEARLGQVPHEQYF
>TRBJ1-1|NA|TRBV6-1|NA
TGTGCCAGCAGTGGACTACAGTACATGAACACTGAAGCTTTCTTT
CASSGLQYMNTEAFF
>TRBJ1-1|NA|TRBV6-1|NA
TGTGCCAGCAGGGAGAGGTGGGGGTTTGAGAACACTGAAGCTTTCTTT
CASRERWGFENTEAFF
>TRBJ2-1|TRBD1|TRBV13|NA
TGTGCCAGCAGTTTGGGCCTCAGGGATTACCGGACAGGGGAAATCAATGAGCAGTTCTTC
CASSLGLRDYRTGEINEQFF
>TRBJ2-7|TRBD1|TRBV5-4|NA
TGTGCCAGCAGCTTGTCGACAGGGCAGTACGAGCAGTACTTC
CASSLSTGQYEQYF
>TRBJ1-1|NA|TRBV10-1|NA
TGCGCCAGCATTTTATTGGGGCCCAACACTGAAGCTTTCTTT
CASILLGPNTEAFF
>TRBJ2-7|NA|TRBV6-5|medium-sized
TGTGCCAGCAGTTACTCTAAACAGAGCCGCTACGAGCAGTACTTC
CASSYSKQSRYEQYF
>TRBJ2-7|NA|TRBV27|NA
TGTGCCAGCAGTTTACGGGGGATCACGTACGAGCAGTACTTC
CASSLRGITYEQYF
>TRBJ1-4|NA|TRBV28|NA
TGTGCCAGCAGTTTGGGTGACGCAACTAATGAAAAACTGTTTTTT
CASSLGDATNEKLFF
>TRBJ2-1|TRBD2|TRBV27|medium-sized
TGTGCCAGCAGTTCCAGCGGGAGGGCCGAAGGAAATGAGCAGTTCTTC
CASSSSGRAEGNEQFF
>TRBJ2-3|NA|TRBV6-5|few
TGTGCCAGCAGTTACTCGAGAGGGGGTAGCGAGACCACAGATACGCAGTATTTT
CASSYSRGGSETTDTQYF
>TRBJ2-7|TRBD1|TRBV5-7|medium-sized
TGTGCCAGCAGTGAAGCCGGGACAGAACCCTTTGCCGGCTACGAGCAGTACTTC
CASSEAGTEPFAGYEQYF
>TRBJ2-7|TRBD2|TRBV20-1|NA
TGCAGTGCTAGAGGACTAGCGGGGGACGAGCAGTACTTC
CSARGLAGDEQYF
>TRBJ1-2|TRBD1|TRBV6-1|NA
TGTGCCAGCAGGGTACAGGGACAGGGGACCTATGGCTACACCTTC
CASRVQGQGTYGYTF
>TRBJ1-6|TRBD1|TRBV2|few
TGTGCCAGCAACGGAAACAGGGGGATTAATTCACCCCTCCACTTT
CASNGNRGINSPLHF
>TRBJ2-7|NA|TRBV12-3/TRBV12-4|few
TGTGCCAGCAGTTTAACGGCGGGGTGGGCAGTAAAGCAGTACTTC
CASSLTAGWAVKQYF
>TRBJ2-7|TRBD1|TRBV29-1|NA
TGCAGCGTTGGACCTGGACAGGGCCACGAGCTCTACTTC
CSVGPGQGHELYF
>TRBJ2-7|NA|TRBV20-1|few
TGCAGTGCTAGAGGGACAGCCTATTCCTACGAGCAGTACTTC
CSARGTAYSYEQYF
>TRBJ2-3|NA|TRBV20-1|NA
TGCAGTGCTCTCGGGGGCGGGATTATAGATACGCAGTATTTT
CSALGGGIIDTQYF
>TRBJ1-6|TRBD1|TRBV6-2/TRBV6-3|NA
TGTGCCAGCAGTTACTCTAACGACAGGGATTCACCCCTCCACTTT
CASSYSNDRDSPLHF
>TRBJ1-3|NA|TRBV6-2/TRBV6-3|large
TGTGCCAGCAGGATTGGAAACACCATATATTTT
CASRIGNTIYF
>TRBJ2-7|TRBD2|TRBV11-3|few
TGTGCCAGCAGGCCAGGCGGGGGAACCCACGAGCAGTACTTC
CASRPGGGTHEQYF
>TRBJ1-1|NA|TRBV27|once
TGTGCCAGAAGTTGTACTGATTACACTGAAGCTTTCTTT
CARSCTDYTEAFF
>TRBJ2-7|TRBD2|TRBV20-1|large
TGCAGTGCTAGAGACTTTATGGCCGGGAGGAACGAGCAGTACTTC
CSARDFMAGRNEQYF
>TRBJ2-3|TRBD2|TRBV7-1|NA
TGTGCCAGCAGCTCGAATGCGGGGACTAGCGGGATGCACACAGATACGCAGTATTTT
CASSSNAGTSGMHTDTQYF
>TRBJ1-6|NA|TRBV20-1|few
TGCAGTGCTAGGGGAACAGGGTGGGGATCACCCCTCCACTTT
CSARGTGWGSPLHF
>TRBJ1-2|NA|TRBV7-2|NA
TGTGCCAGCAGCAAGGGGTGGGCTGATGGCTACACCTTC
CASSKGWADGYTF
>TRBJ2-7|NA|TRBV4-1|NA
TGCGCCAGCAGCCAAGTTATTGTAGGTTACGAGCAGTACTTC
CASSQVIVGYEQYF
>TRBJ1-2|NA|TRBV6-5|large
TGTGCCAGCAGTTACGGGGGTAACTATGGCTACACCTTC
CASSYGGNYGYTF
>TRBJ2-1|NA|TRBV14|medium-sized
TGTGCCAGCAGCCGAGGGCCCAGTGAGCAGTTCTTC
CASSRGPSEQFF
>TRBJ1-1|TRBD1|TRBV20-1|NA
TGCAGTGCTTATAACTTCTACGAGCAGGGGGGAGATCCGGAGTCAAACACTGAAGCTTTCTTT
CSAYNFYEQGGDPESNTEAFF
>TRBJ1-6|TRBD1|TRBV27|medium-sized
TGTGCCAGCAGTCCGGGGACAGGGGGCAATTCACCCCTCCACTTT
CASSPGTGGNSPLHF
>TRBJ2-2|NA|TRBV5-6|many
TGTGCCAGCAGCTTTTGGGGCAGTAGTTTTAATACCGGGGAGCTGTTTTTC
CASSFWGSSFNTGELFF
>TRBJ1-4|NA|TRBV27|medium-sized
TGTGCCAGCAGTTCTCAGCCCCCCGGAGTCAATGAAAAACTGTTTTTT
CASSSQPPGVNEKLFF
>TRBJ1-2|TRBD1|TRBV20-1|NA
TGCAGTGCTACCCGGGACAGGGGGAACTATGGCTACACCTTC
CSATRDRGNYGYTF
>TRBJ2-7|TRBD1|TRBV6-2/TRBV6-3|many
TGTGCCAGCAGTTACGCGGTCCGGACAGGGGGCTACGAGCAGTACTTC
CASSYAVRTGGYEQYF
>TRBJ1-5|TRBD1|TRBV11-2|NA
TGTGCCAGCAGCTTAGGGACAGGGGACAATCAGCCCCAGCATTTT
CASSLGTGDNQPQHF
>TRBJ2-1|NA|TRBV20-1|NA
TGCAGTGTACAAGGTGGAAATGAGCAGTTCTTC
CSVQGGNEQFF
>TRBJ1-2|TRBD1|TRBV28|NA
TGTGCCAGCAGTTCAGGGGGCTATGGCTACACCTTC
CASSSGGYGYTF
>TRBJ2-6|NA|TRBV6-1|few
TGTGCCAGCAGTCCCCGGGTCCGTCGCTCTGGGGCCAACGTCCTGACTTTC
CASSPRVRRSGANVLTF
>TRBJ1-6|NA|TRBV19|NA
TGTGCCAGTCTGCCAGGGAGCTCCTATAATTCACCCCTCCACTTT
CASLPGSSYNSPLHF
>TRBJ2-7|TRBD1|TRBV5-1|NA
TGCGCCAGTAGCAGCAGACAGGGCGGCGAGCAGTACTTC
CASSSRQGGEQYF
>TRBJ2-7|NA|TRBV14|medium-sized
TGTGCCAGCAGCTCTACTAGGTACGAGCAGTACTTC
CASSSTRYEQYF
>TRBJ2-2|NA|TRBV28|few
TGTGCCAGCAGTCTCCGGGACAAGACCGGGGAGCTGTTTTTT
CASSLRDKTGELFF
>TRBJ2-5|TRBD1|TRBV6-2/TRBV6-3|NA
TGTGCCAGCAGCAACAGGGGGGACAGGGAAGAGACCCAGTACTTC
CASSNRGDREETQYF
>TRBJ2-5|NA|TRBV20-1|NA
TGCAGTGCTAGCTTCCAAGGGAAACAGTACTTC
CSASFQGKQYF
>TRBJ1-2|NA|TRBV6-1|many
TGTGCCAGCAGTGAACGGAAAAACTATGGCTACACCTTC
CASSERKNYGYTF
>TRBJ2-2|NA|TRBV6-1|few
TGTGCCAGCAGTGAGGGACAGTGCAATACCGGGGGGCTGTTTTTT
CASSEGQCNTGGLFF
>TRBJ1-6|NA|TRBV7-2|NA
TGTGCCAGCAGCTACGGAGAGGGCTATAATTCACCCCTCCACTTT
CASSYGEGYNSPLHF
>TRBJ1-5|NA|TRBV28|medium-sized
TGTGCCAGCAGTTTCCAGGGGAGGGACAATCAGCCCCAGCATTTT
CASSFQGRDNQPQHF
>TRBJ1-6|TRBD1|TRBV5-8|NA
TGTGCCAGCAGCTTCGACAGGGCCCAGGGGGCCCTCCACTTT
CASSFDRAQGALHF
>TRBJ2-7|NA|TRBV12-3/TRBV12-4|few
TGTGCCAGTGCGGGGGCACTCTCCTACGAGCAGTACTTC
CASAGALSYEQYF
>TRBJ1-2|NA|TRBV20-1|NA
TGCAGTGCTAGAGGCGGTAACTATGGCTACACCTTC
CSARGGNYGYTF
>TRBJ2-5|TRBD1|TRBV5-1|many
TGCGCCAGCAGCTCCGGGACAGGGGTAGAGACCCAGTACTTC
CASSSGTGVETQYF
>TRBJ1-2|TRBD1|TRBV5-1|NA
TGCGCCAGCAGCTTGGGGGACAGGAACTATGGCTACACCTTC
CASSLGDRNYGYTF